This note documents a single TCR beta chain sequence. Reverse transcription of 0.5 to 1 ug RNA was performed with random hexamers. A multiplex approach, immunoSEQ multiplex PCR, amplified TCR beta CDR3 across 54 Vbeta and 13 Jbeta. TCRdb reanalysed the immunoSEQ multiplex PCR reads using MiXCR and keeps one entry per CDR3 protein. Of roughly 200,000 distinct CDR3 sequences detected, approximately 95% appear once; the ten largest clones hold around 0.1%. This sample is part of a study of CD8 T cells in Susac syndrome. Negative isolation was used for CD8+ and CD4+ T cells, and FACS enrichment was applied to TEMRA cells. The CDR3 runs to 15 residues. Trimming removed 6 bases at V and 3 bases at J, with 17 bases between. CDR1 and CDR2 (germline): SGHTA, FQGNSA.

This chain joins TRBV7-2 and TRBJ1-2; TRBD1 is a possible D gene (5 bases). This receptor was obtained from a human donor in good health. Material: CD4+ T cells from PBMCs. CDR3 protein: CASSPGAGRDYGYTF. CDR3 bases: TGTGCCAGCAGTCCTGGGGCCGGGAGGGACTATGGCTACACCTTC.